The next 18 T cell receptor beta chains were all read from a single sample in a study of blood T cell repertoires in COVID-19. Clones were sequenced by immunoSEQ multiplex PCR, and TCRdb holds only the in-frame ones, with some missing. The sample yields about 140,000 clones, about 80% seen once. The source material was PBMCs or T cells enriched from blood (not recorded which). All receptors come from a woman between 45 and 60 years old who had recovered from COVID-19.

There are a few counts of this clone. A much bigger clone sits one base away, suggesting this may be a read error. The chain combines TRBV7-9 with TRBJ2-2; TRBD2 is a possible D gene (6 bases). The CDR3 loop spans 15 amino acids. Trimming left V 7 bases short and J 2 bases short, with 14 bases between. Germline V CDR1 and CDR2: SEHNR, FQNEAQ (reference sequence). CDR3 protein: CASNPSSVNTGELFF. CDR3 coding DNA: TGTGCCAGCAACCCCTCTAGCGTCAACACCGGGGAGCTGTTTTTT.

The chain joins TRBV27 to TRBJ1-2, with TRBD1 as a possible D gene (6 bases). The CDR3 loop spans 14 amino acids. The germline CDR1 and CDR2 sequences are MNHEY and SMNVEV (reference sequence). The V end lost 1 base, the J end lost 8 bases, and 14 bases lay between the germline ends. The CDR3 DNA sequence: TGTGCCAGCAGTTTATTTTGGGGGCATTGGGGCTACACCTTC. Translated: CASSLFWGHWGYTF.

The chain joins TRBV5-1 to TRBJ2-5, with a possible D match to TRBD2 (5 bases). CDR1 and CDR2 from the germline V gene are SGHRS and YFSETQ. Trimming stripped 2 bases from V and 5 bases from J, with 16 bases between. The CDR3 consists of 15 residues. CDR3 sequence (DNA): TGCGCCAGCAGCTTTAACTCGGGATGGACGGAGACCCAGTACTTC. Translating it yields CASSFNSGWTETQYF.

The chain has TRBV5-1 and TRBJ1-5; D gene unclear. CDR1 and CDR2 from the germline V gene are SGHRS and YFSETQ. The CDR3 runs 15 residues. Trimming left V 0 bases short and J 2 bases short, with 9 bases between. The CDR3 here is CASSLEGDGNQPQHF. In nucleotides, the CDR3 is TGCGCCAGCAGCTTGGAGGGAGATGGCAATCAGCCCCAGCATTTT.

The rearrangement joins TRBV3-1 (or the pseudogene TRBV3-2) to TRBJ2-1; 9 positions agree with TRBD2. In germline, CDR1 is LGHDT, CDR2 YNNKEL (reference sequence). V trimming: 4 bases; J trimming: 3 bases; junction bases outside the gene matches: 10. The CDR3 is made up of 17 amino acids. DNA of the CDR3: TGTGCCAGCAGCCCCCGGGGTAGCGGGGGCCACTACAATGAGCAGTTCTTC. As protein: CASSPRGSGGHYNEQFF.

J is TRBJ2-2 and V is TRBV2; the match to TRBD2 covers 8 bases. The CDR3 is made up of 17 amino acids. V shed 3 bases and J 2 bases; nucleotides not matched to a gene: 8. Looked up from germline, CDR1 is SNHLY and CDR2 is FYNNEI. As DNA, the CDR3 is TGTGCCAGCAGTGAGGGGGCGGGAGGAATAAACACCGGGGAGCTGTTTTTT. It yields the protein CASSEGAGGINTGELFF. Using reference TRBV2 and TRBJ2-2 for the parts outside the CDR3, the full variable domain is EPEVTQTPSHQVTQMGQEVILRCVPISNHLYFYWYRQILGQKVEFLVSFYNNEISEKSEIFDDQFSVERPDGSNFTLKIRSTKLEDSAMYFCASSEGAGGINTGELFFGEGSRLTVL.

The rearrangement uses TRBV20-1 and TRBJ1-2; the D is unclear. Looked up from germline, CDR1 is DFQATT and CDR2 is SNEGSKA (reference sequence). The CDR3 extends over 8 amino acids. The V gene lost 3 bases and the J gene lost 13 bases, with 6 bases spanning the gap. Written as DNA, the CDR3 is TGCAGTGCTAGGGAGGGCACCTTC. Amino acids: CSAREGTF.

The chain recombines TRBV3-1 (or the pseudogene TRBV3-2) with TRBJ1-4; D may be TRBD1 (5 bases). V was trimmed by 1 base and J by 2 bases, leaving 11 bases between them. The V gene's germline CDR1 is LGHDT and CDR2 YNNKEL (reference sequence). The CDR3 has 16 residues. In DNA form, the CDR3 reads TGTGCCAGCAGCCAAGGGCAGGGACTTACTAATGAAAAACTGTTTTTT. It yields the protein CASSQGQGLTNEKLFF.

The chain recombines TRBV7-8 with TRBJ2-3, with TRBD1 matching over 8 bases. With V trimmed by 5 bases and J by 3 bases, 13 bases remained unmatched. The germline CDR1 and CDR2 sequences are SGHVS and FQNEAQ. This CDR3 has 17 amino acids. CDR3 loop: CASSTHTGTGKTDTQYF. The DNA of the CDR3 is TGTGCCAGCAGCACCCACACCGGGACAGGCAAAACAGATACGCAGTATTTT.

This clone was recorded once. This chain joins TRBV3-1 (or the pseudogene TRBV3-2) and TRBJ1-1; TRBD1 aligns across 7 bases. The CDR3 has 13 amino acids. Unmatched junction bases numbered 8, after V lost 3 bases and J lost 10 bases. Germline CDR1 is LGHDT and CDR2 is YNNKEL (reference sequence). The CDR3 region has the DNA TGTGCCAGCAGCCAGGAGACAGGGTTGGGAGCTTTCTTT. Its translation is CASSQETGLGAFF.

The CDR3 sequence is CASSLNRERPQHF. As DNA, the CDR3 is TGTGCCAGCAGTTTAAACAGGGAGCGGCCCCAGCATTTT. The genes are TRBV12-3 or TRBV12-4 and TRBJ1-5; TRBD1 might be the D (6 bases). Deletions cut 2 bases from V and 9 bases from J, with 11 bases between. CDR3 length: 13 residues.

The J gene is TRBJ1-1, the V gene TRBV28; 10 nucleotides align to TRBD1. The V gene end was trimmed by 5 bases and the J gene end by 5 bases; junction bases not matched to a gene: 11. CDR3 length: 16 amino acids. Germline-derived CDR1 and CDR2 are MDHEN and SYDVKM. The CDR3 region is CASSPRQGALGTEAFF. CDR3 bases: TGTGCCAGCAGTCCTCGACAGGGGGCGCTGGGTACTGAAGCTTTCTTT.

The chain employs TRBV19 and TRBJ1-1; D is uncertain. The germline V gene encodes CDR1 LNHDA and CDR2 SQIVND (reference sequence). Trimming shortened V by 1 base and J by 7 bases, and 13 bases separated the two germline ends. The CDR3 runs to 14 residues. This CDR3 reads CASSIGGSIREAFF. CDR3 DNA sequence: TGTGCCAGTAGTATAGGAGGGTCGATTCGTGAAGCTTTCTTT. The full variable domain, in which reference TRBV19 and TRBJ1-1 provide the parts outside the CDR3, is DGGITQSPKYLFRKEGQNVTLSCEQNLNHDAMYWYRQDPGQGLRLIYYSQIVNDFQKGDIAEGYSVSREKKESFPLTVTSAQKNPTAFYLCASSIGGSIREAFFGQGTRLTVV.

The gene calls are TRBV9 and TRBJ1-3; 9 positions match TRBD1. The CDR3 sequence is 17 residues long. The V segment lost 2 bases and the J segment 0 bases; nucleotides outside the gene matches: 6. Germline CDR1 SGDLS, CDR2 YYNGEE. The DNA for the CDR3 is TGTGCCAGCAGCGTGGGACAGGGCACTGTCTCTGGAAACACCATATATTTT. Translation gives CASSVGQGTVSGNTIYF.

J is TRBJ2-2 and V is TRBV6-5, with TRBD2 as a possible D gene (6 bases). The CDR3 loop spans 13 amino acids. The germline gives CDR1 MNHEY, CDR2 SVGAGI. Trimming pared 8 bases from V and 0 bases from J, leaving 7 bases between. CDR3 amino acids: CASGGANTGELFF. CDR3 in DNA: TGTGCCAGCGGAGGGGCGAACACCGGGGAGCTGTTTTTT.

The rearrangement uses TRBV6-7 and TRBJ2-7, with a weak D call TRBD1 (5 bases). TRBV6-7 carries the ORF label, with uncertain function. CDR3 length: 11 residues. The V end lost 7 bases, the J end lost 2 bases, and 6 bases lay between the germline ends. The CDR3 loop reads CASTRAYEQYF. The CDR3 DNA reads as TGTGCCAGCACCAGGGCCTACGAGCAGTACTTC.

V and J are TRBV24-1 and TRBJ2-5; tentatively, D is TRBD1 (6 bases). V lost 9 bases to trimming and J lost 2 bases, with 18 bases between them. CDR1 is KGHDR and CDR2 is SFDVKD in the germline V gene. The CDR3 runs 15 residues. This CDR3 is CATSEGQGQQETQYF. The CDR3 coding sequence is TGTGCCACCTCCGAAGGGCAGGGGCAACAAGAGACCCAGTACTTC.

The gene calls are TRBV6-5 and TRBJ1-2; possible D gene TRBD1, 6 bases. Germline CDR1 reads MNHEY; CDR2 reads SVGAGI. CDR3 length: 14 amino acids. The V end was cut by 7 bases, the J end by 0 bases, with 12 bases between. The CDR3 spells CASTSGHSNYGYTF. Written as DNA, the CDR3 is TGTGCCAGCACCTCGGGACATTCTAACTATGGCTACACCTTC.